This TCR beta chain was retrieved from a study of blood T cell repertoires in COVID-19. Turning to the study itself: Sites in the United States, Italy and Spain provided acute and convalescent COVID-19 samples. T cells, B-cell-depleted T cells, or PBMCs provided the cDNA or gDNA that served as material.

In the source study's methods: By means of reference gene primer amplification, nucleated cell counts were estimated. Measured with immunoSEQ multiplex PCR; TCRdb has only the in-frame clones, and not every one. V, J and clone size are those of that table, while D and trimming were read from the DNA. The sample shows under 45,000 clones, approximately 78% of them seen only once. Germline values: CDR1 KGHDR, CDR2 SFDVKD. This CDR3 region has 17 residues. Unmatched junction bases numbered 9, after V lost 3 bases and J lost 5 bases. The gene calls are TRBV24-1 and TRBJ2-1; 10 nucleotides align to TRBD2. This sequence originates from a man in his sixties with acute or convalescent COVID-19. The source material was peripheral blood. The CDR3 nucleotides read TGTGCCACCAGTGATGCAAGACTAGCGGGCAATAACAATGAGCAGTTCTTC. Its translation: CATSDARLAGNNNEQFF.